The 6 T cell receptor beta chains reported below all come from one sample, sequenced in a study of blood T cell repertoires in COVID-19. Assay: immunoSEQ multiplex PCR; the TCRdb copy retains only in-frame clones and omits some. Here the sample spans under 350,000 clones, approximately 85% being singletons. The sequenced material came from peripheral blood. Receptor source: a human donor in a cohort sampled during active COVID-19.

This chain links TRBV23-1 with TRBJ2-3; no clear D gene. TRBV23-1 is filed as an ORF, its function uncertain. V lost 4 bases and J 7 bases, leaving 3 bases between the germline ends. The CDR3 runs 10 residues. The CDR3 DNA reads TGCGCCAGCAGTCCCTATACGCAGTATTTT. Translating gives CASSPYTQYF.

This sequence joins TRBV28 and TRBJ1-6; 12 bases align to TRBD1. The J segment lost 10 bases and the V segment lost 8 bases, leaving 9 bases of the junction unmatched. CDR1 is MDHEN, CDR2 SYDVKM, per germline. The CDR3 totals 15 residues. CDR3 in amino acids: CASLLSGTGGSPLHF. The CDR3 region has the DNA TGTGCCAGCTTGCTATCCGGGACAGGGGGCTCACCCCTCCACTTT. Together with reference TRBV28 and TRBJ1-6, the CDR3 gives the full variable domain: DVKVTQSSRYLVKRTGEKVFLECVQDMDHENMFWYRQDPGLGLRLIYFSYDVKMKEKGDIPEGYSVSREKKERFSLILESASTNQTSMYLCASLLSGTGGSPLHFGNGTRLTVT.

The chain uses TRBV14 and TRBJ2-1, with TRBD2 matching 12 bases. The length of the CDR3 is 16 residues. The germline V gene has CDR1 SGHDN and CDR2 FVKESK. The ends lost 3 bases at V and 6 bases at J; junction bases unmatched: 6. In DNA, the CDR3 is TGTGCCAGCAGCCAGGTCCTAGCGGGAGGGAGCAATGAGCAGTTCTTC. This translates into CASSQVLAGGSNEQFF.

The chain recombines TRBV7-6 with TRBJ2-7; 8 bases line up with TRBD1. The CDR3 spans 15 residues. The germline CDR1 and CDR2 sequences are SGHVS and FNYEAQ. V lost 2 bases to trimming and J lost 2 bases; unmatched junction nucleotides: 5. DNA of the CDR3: TGTGCCAGCAGCTTACGAACAGGGGGGACCTACGAGCAGTACTTC. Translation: CASSLRTGGTYEQYF.

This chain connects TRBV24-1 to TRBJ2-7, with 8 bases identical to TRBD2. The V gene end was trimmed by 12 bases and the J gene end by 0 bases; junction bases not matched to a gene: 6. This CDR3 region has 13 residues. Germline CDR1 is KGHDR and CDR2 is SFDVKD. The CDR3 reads CAHQGLDSYEQYF. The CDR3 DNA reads TGTGCCCATCAGGGACTAGACTCCTACGAGCAGTACTTC.

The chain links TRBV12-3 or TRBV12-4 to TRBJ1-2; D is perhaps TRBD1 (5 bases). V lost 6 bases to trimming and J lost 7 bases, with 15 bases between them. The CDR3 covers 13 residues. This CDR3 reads CASSLTGLGGYTF. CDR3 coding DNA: TGTGCCAGCAGCCTTACAGGCCTAGGTGGCTACACCTTC.